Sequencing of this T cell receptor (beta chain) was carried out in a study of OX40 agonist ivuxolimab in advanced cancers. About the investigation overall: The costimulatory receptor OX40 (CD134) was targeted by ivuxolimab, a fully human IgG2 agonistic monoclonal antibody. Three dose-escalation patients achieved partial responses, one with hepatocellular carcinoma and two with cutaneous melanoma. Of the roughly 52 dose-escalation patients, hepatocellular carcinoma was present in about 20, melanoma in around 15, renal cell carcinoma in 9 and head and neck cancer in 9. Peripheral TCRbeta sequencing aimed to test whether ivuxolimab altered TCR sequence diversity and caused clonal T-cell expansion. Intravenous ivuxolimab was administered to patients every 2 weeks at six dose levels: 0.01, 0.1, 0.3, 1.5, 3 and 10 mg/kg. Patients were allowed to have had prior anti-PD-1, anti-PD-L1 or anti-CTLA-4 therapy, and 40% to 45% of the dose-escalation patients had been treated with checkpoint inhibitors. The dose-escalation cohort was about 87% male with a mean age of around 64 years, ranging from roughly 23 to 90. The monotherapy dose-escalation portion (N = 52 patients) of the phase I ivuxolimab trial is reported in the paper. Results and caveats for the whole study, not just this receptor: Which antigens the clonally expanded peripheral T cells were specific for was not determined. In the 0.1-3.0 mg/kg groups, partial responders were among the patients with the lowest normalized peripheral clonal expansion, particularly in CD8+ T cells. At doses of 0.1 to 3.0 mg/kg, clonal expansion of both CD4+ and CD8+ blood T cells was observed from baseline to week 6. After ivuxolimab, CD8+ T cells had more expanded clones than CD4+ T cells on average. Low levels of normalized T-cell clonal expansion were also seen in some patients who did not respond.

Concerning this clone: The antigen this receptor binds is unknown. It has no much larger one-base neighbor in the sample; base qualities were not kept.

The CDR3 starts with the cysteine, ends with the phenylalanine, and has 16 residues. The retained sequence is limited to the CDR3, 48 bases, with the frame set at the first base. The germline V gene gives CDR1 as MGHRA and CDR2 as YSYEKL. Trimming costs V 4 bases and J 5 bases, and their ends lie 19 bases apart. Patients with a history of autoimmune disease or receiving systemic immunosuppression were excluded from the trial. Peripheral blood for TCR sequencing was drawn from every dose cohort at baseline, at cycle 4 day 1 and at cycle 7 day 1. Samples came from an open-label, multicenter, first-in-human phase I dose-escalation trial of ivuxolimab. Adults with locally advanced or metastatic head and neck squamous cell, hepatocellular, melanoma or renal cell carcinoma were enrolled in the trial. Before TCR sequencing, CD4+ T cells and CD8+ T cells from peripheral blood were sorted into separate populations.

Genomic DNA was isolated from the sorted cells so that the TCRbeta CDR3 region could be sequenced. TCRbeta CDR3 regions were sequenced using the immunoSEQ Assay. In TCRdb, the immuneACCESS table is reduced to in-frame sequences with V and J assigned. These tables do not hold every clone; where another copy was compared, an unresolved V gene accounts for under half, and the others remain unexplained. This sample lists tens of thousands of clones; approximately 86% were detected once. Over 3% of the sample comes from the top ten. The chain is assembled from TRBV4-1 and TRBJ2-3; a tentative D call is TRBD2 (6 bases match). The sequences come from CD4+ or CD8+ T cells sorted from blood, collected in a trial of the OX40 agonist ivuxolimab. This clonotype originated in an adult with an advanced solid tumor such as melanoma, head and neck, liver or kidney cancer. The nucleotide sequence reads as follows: TGCGCCAGCAGCCTCCATAGCGGAGGGGCAGAAGATACGCAGTATTTT. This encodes CASSLHSGGAEDTQYF.